The clone carrying this T cell receptor (beta chain) was recorded a few times. The antigen is unknown. The method was immunoSEQ multiplex PCR; TCRdb's version includes in-frame clones alone and lacks a portion of them. The sample shows some 290,000 clones, 70% to 80% of them seen only once. The authors obtained approximately 2 micrograms of genomic DNA from cryopreserved PBMCs for TCR beta libraries. Per germline, CDR1 LNHDA and CDR2 SQIVND (reference sequence). The CDR3 extends over 14 amino acids. V gave up 5 bases and J gave up 4 bases, with 14 bases separating them. The data originate from a study of cytotoxic CD8 clonotypes in ibrutinib-treated CLL. Findings of the study overall: Clonality was elevated at ibrutinib response and had returned toward baseline at progression.

This sample comprised PBMCs, obtained before ibrutinib treatment. This receptor was taken from a human donor with chronic lymphocytic leukemia. J is TRBJ1-2 and V is TRBV19, with D maybe TRBD1 (5 bases). Here the CDR3 DNA reads TGTGCCAGTAGTCAAGGGACTGAGTTCTATGGCTACACCTTC. Its translation is CASSQGTEFYGYTF.